These 22 T cell receptor beta chains were sequenced from one sample in a study of T cell responses to AZD1222 COVID-19 vaccine. Data came from immunoSEQ multiplex PCR; TCRdb stores just in-frame clones and leaves some out. The table records 150,000 to 180,000 clones, about 88% of them present only once. The sequenced sample was peripheral blood, obtained on day 0 of AZD1222 vaccination. These receptors were collected from an adult in good health.

This clone was recorded a few times. The chain couples TRBV6-2 or TRBV6-3 to TRBJ2-7, with 7 bases identical to TRBD2. J gave up 2 bases and V 4 bases, and 5 bases lay outside the gene matches. The CDR3 has 14 residues. Per germline, CDR1 MNHEY and CDR2 SVGEGT. CDR3 residues: CASSWGAGTYEQYF. CDR3 in DNA: TGTGCCAGCAGTTGGGGAGCGGGGACCTACGAGCAGTACTTC.

The chain recombines TRBV3-1 (or the pseudogene TRBV3-2) with TRBJ2-7, with 13 bases aligning to TRBD2. The length of the CDR3 is 17 residues. Germline CDR1 is LGHDT and CDR2 is YNNKEL (reference sequence). V was pared by 3 bases and J by 5 bases, with 10 bases of the junction left unmatched. Here the CDR3 DNA reads TGTGCCAGCAGCCAGACGACTAGCGGGGGGTTTCACCACGAGCAGTACTTC. It yields the protein CASSQTTSGGFHHEQYF.

This sequence joins TRBV5-1 and TRBJ2-5; the D call may be TRBD1 or TRBD2 (5 bases each). Germline V gives CDR1 SGHRS, CDR2 YFSETQ. The CDR3 is 12 amino acids. V lost 5 bases to trimming and J lost 7 bases, with 12 bases between them. CDR3 residues: CASSGTLRTQYF. Written as DNA, the CDR3 is TGCGCCAGCAGTGGGACCCTCCGGACCCAGTACTTC.

The rearrangement links TRBV7-2 to TRBJ2-7; the match to TRBD1 covers 7 bases. Per germline, CDR1 SGHTA and CDR2 FQGNSA. J gave up 2 bases and V 3 bases, and 7 bases lay outside the gene matches. The CDR3 totals 15 residues. CDR3 in amino acids: CASSFTHRGPYEQYF. In DNA, the CDR3 is TGTGCCAGCAGCTTCACCCACAGGGGCCCCTACGAGCAGTACTTC. The complete variable domain, with remaining parts taken from reference TRBV7-2 and TRBJ2-7, reads GAGVSQSPSNKVTEKGKDVELRCDPISGHTALYWYRQSLGQGLEFLIYFQGNSAPDKSGLPSDRFSAERTGGSVSTLTIQRTQQEDSAVYLCASSFTHRGPYEQYFGPGTRLTVT.

This clone has a handful of counts. The V gene is TRBV7-9, the J gene TRBJ2-7; 8 bases align to TRBD2. The germline CDR1 and CDR2 sequences are SEHNR and FQNEAQ (reference sequence). The J segment lost 3 bases and the V segment lost 4 bases, leaving 8 bases of the junction unmatched. CDR3 length equals 15 residues. CDR3 nucleotide sequence: TGTGCCAGCAGCTCGCGACTAGCGAGGGTCTACGAGCAGTACTTC. This sequence encodes CASSSRLARVYEQYF. The full variable domain, with the rest looked up from reference TRBV7-9 and TRBJ2-7, is DTGVSQNPRHKITKRGQNVTFRCDPISEHNRLYWYRQTLGQGPEFLTYFQNEAQLEKSRLLSDRFSAERPKGSFSTLEIQRTEQGDSAMYLCASSSRLARVYEQYFGPGTRLTVT.

J is TRBJ2-1 and V is TRBV4-2; no reliable D call. The CDR3 contains 16 residues. Trimming took 5 bases from V and 0 from J, leaving 14 bases between them. Per germline, CDR1 LGHNA and CDR2 YNFKEQ. In DNA, the CDR3 is TGTGCCAGCAGCAAAGCCGGACCGACCTCCTACAATGAGCAGTTCTTC. Protein: CASSKAGPTSYNEQFF.

The chain joins TRBV3-1 (or the pseudogene TRBV3-2) to TRBJ1-5, with D unresolved. V gave up 0 bases and J gave up 5 bases, with 5 bases separating them. The germline CDR1 and CDR2 sequences are LGHDT and YNNKEL (reference sequence). The CDR3 covers 13 residues. CDR3 region: CASSQEDDQPQHF. The CDR3 nucleotides read TGTGCCAGCAGCCAAGAAGACGATCAGCCCCAGCATTTT.

This sequence joins TRBV7-2 and TRBJ1-5; 7 bases line up with TRBD1. This CDR3 spans 15 amino acids. Germline V lookup: CDR1 SGHTA, CDR2 FQGNSA. V dropped 3 bases and J dropped 5; count of bases not matched to a gene: 7. Here the CDR3 DNA reads TGTGCCAGCAGCTTGGGGACGCAGGGGGATCAGCCCCAGCATTTT. Translating gives CASSLGTQGDQPQHF.

This rearrangement joins TRBV19 to TRBJ1-5; TRBD1 is a possible D gene (6 bases). The germline V and J ends were trimmed by 5 bases and 6 bases, with 17 bases remaining between them. There are 15 residues in the CDR3. Germline V CDR1 and CDR2: LNHDA, SQIVND (reference sequence). The CDR3 loop is CASSGKGGGSQPQHF. The CDR3 DNA reads TGTGCCAGTAGTGGGAAAGGGGGGGGAAGTCAGCCCCAGCATTTT.

The V gene is TRBV5-1, the J gene TRBJ2-5; either TRBD1 or TRBD2 may fit D (5 bases each). Germline V gives CDR1 SGHRS, CDR2 YFSETQ. The CDR3 runs 14 residues. Trimming shortened V by 4 bases and J by 1 base, and 11 bases separated the two germline ends. The CDR3 loop is CASSQMGVQETQYF. For the CDR3, the DNA is TGCGCCAGCAGCCAAATGGGGGTCCAAGAGACCCAGTACTTC.

The V call is TRBV10-3, the J call TRBJ1-2, with TRBD1 identical over 8 bases. Looked up from germline, CDR1 is ENHRY and CDR2 is SYGVKD. Trimming took 0 bases from V and 4 from J; bases not matched to a gene: 10. This CDR3 comprises 17 residues. The CDR3 here is CAISESTSGQGVYGYTF. As DNA, the CDR3 is TGTGCCATCAGTGAGTCGACATCAGGACAGGGTGTCTATGGCTACACCTTC.

This clone was detected only once. The CDR3 DNA follows: TGTGCCAGCAGGGGAGCCTCTGGAAACACCATATATTTT. Its protein product is CASRGASGNTIYF. The J gene is TRBJ1-3, the V gene TRBV6-5; the D is unclear. Germline CDR1 MNHEY, CDR2 SVGAGI. The CDR3 extends over 13 amino acids. Deletions cut 6 bases from V and 0 bases from J, with 6 bases between.

V gene TRBV28 combines with J gene TRBJ2-1; D gene unclear. The CDR3 length is 13 residues. The V gene's germline CDR1 is MDHEN and CDR2 SYDVKM. The ends were cut back, 5 bases at V and 8 bases at J, with 13 bases in the middle. The chain's CDR3 is CASSASLGYEQFF. The CDR3 DNA reads as TGTGCCAGCAGTGCAAGTTTGGGGTATGAGCAGTTCTTC.

The V call is TRBV9, the J call TRBJ2-1, with D possibly being TRBD1 (5 bases). The V gene lost 1 base and the J gene lost 2 bases, with 10 bases spanning the gap. Germline CDR1 and CDR2: SGDLS and YYNGEE. The CDR3 length is 15 residues. In DNA form, the CDR3 reads TGTGCCAGCAGCGTAACTTGGGGCGCCTACAATGAGCAGTTCTTC. It is translated as CASSVTWGAYNEQFF.

The chain couples TRBV6-1 to TRBJ2-7, with 10 bases fitting TRBD1. Germline V gene data show CDR1 as MNHNS and CDR2 as SASEGT. V was clipped by 2 bases and J by 4 bases; unmatched bases: 5. CDR3 length equals 15 residues. The CDR3 nucleotides read TGTGCCAGCAGTGAAAGGGACAGGGGACTATACGAGCAGTACTTC. Encoded protein: CASSERDRGLYEQYF.

The V and J genes are TRBV11-3 and TRBJ2-1, with D perhaps matching TRBD1 (7 bases). V gave up 5 bases and J gave up 5 bases, with 10 bases separating them. This CDR3 comprises 13 residues. The germline V gene has CDR1 SGHNT and CDR2 YENEEA. CDR3 sequence reads: CASSAGQHNEQFF. The CDR3 DNA is TGTGCCAGCAGCGCGGGACAGCACAATGAGCAGTTCTTC.

The chain is built from TRBV29-1 and TRBJ1-4; 9 bases are a match to TRBD1. V dropped 3 bases and J dropped 5; count of bases not matched to a gene: 4. The CDR3 spans 14 residues. Germline CDR1 SQVTM, CDR2 ANQGSEA. Here the CDR3 DNA reads TGCAGCGTTGATGTGGGGACAGGGAATGAAAAACTGTTTTTT. Translation gives CSVDVGTGNEKLFF.

V and J are TRBV19 and TRBJ2-2; 8 nucleotides agree with TRBD2. This CDR3 is 15 amino acids long. Germline CDR1 and CDR2: LNHDA and SQIVND (reference sequence). V shed 5 bases and J 5 bases; nucleotides not matched to a gene: 7. This CDR3 reads CASSPPGLVTGELFF. The CDR3 DNA reads TGTGCCAGTAGTCCACCGGGACTAGTAACCGGGGAGCTGTTTTTT.

J is TRBJ1-2 and V is TRBV10-3, with 10 positions matching TRBD1. The CDR3 length is 15 residues. The junction had 7 bases not matched to a gene; V was cut back by 6 bases and J by 3 bases. Germline-derived CDR1 and CDR2 are ENHRY and SYGVKD. In DNA form, the CDR3 reads TGTGCCATCAGCAGTAGGACAGGGGGGTACTATGGCTACACCTTC. Protein: CAISSRTGGYYGYTF.

V gene TRBV10-3 combines with J gene TRBJ1-3; tentative D call: TRBD1 (6 bases). Trimming cost V 10 bases and J 7 bases, with 20 bases left between them. CDR3 size: 14 residues. In germline, CDR1 is ENHRY, CDR2 SYGVKD. The CDR3 nucleotides are TGTGCCACCGGCGACAGGAACCCCCCTAACACCATATATTTT. It specifies CATGDRNPPNTIYF.

The chain recombines TRBV5-1 with TRBJ1-1; D is unresolved. With 1 base removed from V and 1 base from J, the gap between germline ends came to 8 bases. The germline V gene has CDR1 SGHRS and CDR2 YFSETQ. The CDR3 spans 14 residues. The CDR3 DNA sequence: TGCGCCAGCAGCTTGTTGGTGGAGAACACTGAAGCTTTCTTT. Its translation: CASSLLVENTEAFF.

V gene TRBV19 combines with J gene TRBJ1-5; perhaps TRBD1 as D (6 bases). The germline gives CDR1 LNHDA, CDR2 SQIVND (reference sequence). V was pared by 7 bases and J by 3 bases, with 13 bases between. This CDR3 has 14 amino acids. The CDR3 nucleotides read TGTGCCAGTAAACGGGACACTACCAATCAGCCCCAGCATTTT. Translating gives CASKRDTTNQPQHF.